Listed below are T cell receptor beta chains from one sample, sequenced in a study of vaccination effects on CD4 cells after COVID-19. The antigens for these receptors are not known. Sequencing was performed with immunoSEQ multiplex PCR; in TCRdb, only in-frame clones are kept and a portion is missing. The table includes roughly 70,000 clones, around 70% detected once. This sample comprised CD4+ T cells from PBMCs cultured with HIV peptides, obtained before COVID-19 vaccination. These receptors were collected from a human donor who had a prior SARS-CoV-2 infection. CDR3s include the opening cysteine and the closing phenylalanine or tryptophan.

>TRBJ1-1|TRBV14
CASSEDRETEAFF
>TRBJ2-6|TRBV2
CASSQAGGGSGANVLTF
>TRBJ2-5|TRBV2
CASSEAEYQETQYF
>TRBJ2-7|TRBV5-1
CASSLLGGSGSYEQYF
>TRBJ1-5|TRBV12-5
CASGLPREQGGNQPQHF
>TRBJ1-3|TRBV10-3
CAISGEPGNTIYF
>TRBJ2-1|TRBV10-3
CAISESKREGHRLYNEQFF
>TRBJ2-7|TRBV30
CAWRGVSYEQYF
>TRBJ1-2|TRBV10-1
CASSESSRGLAHYGYTF
>TRBJ2-2|TRBV11-2
CASRPQRLFANTGELFF
>TRBJ2-3|TRBV5-1
CASSLGQGAEWYF
>TRBJ2-5|TRBV7-2
CASSLAGGPQTQYF
>TRBJ1-6|TRBV7-6
CASSPEARAAFDNSPLHF
>TRBJ2-7|TRBV5-6
CASSSIDGLGQYF
>TRBJ1-2|TRBV14
CASSQDLESGYTF
>TRBJ2-2|TRBV5-1
CASSLESGGANTGELFF
>TRBJ2-5|TRBV18
CASSPGGTSQETQYF
>TRBJ1-6|TRBV2
CASSWNQGRNSPLHF
>TRBJ2-5|TRBV6-2/TRBV6-3
CASSYEKDRDLKTQYF
>TRBJ2-7|TRBV7-2
CASSFYGSYEQYF
>TRBJ2-1|TRBV2
CASSVLPGGSEQFF
>TRBJ1-2|TRBV5-5
CASSHQDVTGSRGYTF
>TRBJ1-2|TRBV3-1/TRBV3-2
CASSPESREGYTF
>TRBJ2-3|TRBV7-2
CASSPTLSRGVDTQYF
>TRBJ2-1|TRBV5-1
CASSQGARYNEQFF
>TRBJ1-4|TRBV6-5
CASSPLGERNEKLFF
>TRBJ2-7|TRBV5-6
CASSLISTGTEQYF
>TRBJ1-3|TRBV2
CASSLSRSSGNTIYF
>TRBJ1-1|TRBV5-1
CASSWDGNTEAFF
>TRBJ2-1|TRBV11-3
CASSPRVTSGQDNEQFF
>TRBJ2-5|TRBV5-1
CASSLEFTQETQYF
>TRBJ1-6|TRBV19
CASTRTGTGTNSPLHF
>TRBJ1-1|TRBV5-1
CASSLVALRPVEAFF
>TRBJ2-7|TRBV9
CASSVGVGADSYEQYF
>TRBJ1-2|TRBV20-1
CSVFRGYGYTF
>TRBJ2-1|TRBV2
CASTLRVPNEQFF
>TRBJ2-4|TRBV27
CASSDGQDISIQYF
>TRBJ1-3|TRBV11-3
CASSVTGASGNTIYF
>TRBJ2-3|TRBV4-1
CASSQRQGEGTDTQYF
>TRBJ2-5|TRBV18
CASSPRFGETQYF
>TRBJ2-7|TRBV7-2
CASSLGTSGRGSSYEQYF